Listed here are 20 T cell receptor beta chains from one sample, sequenced in a study of response to subunit inactivated influenza vaccine. TCRdb used MiXCR to reprocess the RT-PCR reads, holding one entry per CDR3 protein. Among 530,000 or so distinct CDR3 sequences listed, roughly 10% were seen once. Sample: PBMCs from blood, taken on the day of vaccination. The origin of the receptors is a man between 50 and 59 years old who received an inactivated influenza vaccine.

This clonotype was seen more than once but under ten times. One junction end does not reproduce the germline sequence, and a read error may be involved. The chain employs TRBV6-5 and TRBJ1-1, with D unclear. The CDR3 has 14 amino acids. From germline, CDR1 is MNHEY and CDR2 SVGAGI. In nucleotides, the CDR3 is TGTGTCAGCAGTTACTCGAGTGGGAACACTGAAGCTTTCTTT. As protein: CVSSYSSGNTEAFF.

The chain combines TRBV7-9 with TRBJ1-4; a possible D gene is TRBD1 (6 bases). CDR3 size: 15 residues. Germline values: CDR1 SEHNR, CDR2 FQNEAQ (reference sequence). V lost 5 bases, J lost 1 base, and 11 bases lay in between. The CDR3 loop reads CASSPPRGTNEKLFF. CDR3 DNA sequence: TGTGCCAGCAGCCCCCCCAGGGGAACTAATGAAAAACTGTTTTTT. Together with reference TRBV7-9 and TRBJ1-4, the CDR3 gives the full variable domain: DTGVSQNPRHKITKRGQNVTFRCDPISEHNRLYWYRQTLGQGPEFLTYFQNEAQLEKSRLLSDRFSAERPKGSFSTLEIQRTEQGDSAMYLCASSPPRGTNEKLFFGSGTQLSVL.

This sequence joins TRBV2 and TRBJ2-4; D possibly corresponds to TRBD2 (6 bases). The germline V and J ends were trimmed by 5 bases and 1 base, with 9 bases remaining between them. The length of the CDR3 is 14 residues. From germline, CDR1 is SNHLY and CDR2 FYNNEI. The CDR3 loop is CASSRLVAKNIQYF. The CDR3 DNA reads TGTGCCAGCAGTAGACTAGTGGCCAAAAACATTCAGTACTTC.

The table lists this clonotype with a few counts. The V gene is TRBV7-2, the J gene TRBJ2-3; D perhaps matches TRBD1 (6 bases). From germline, CDR1 is SGHTA and CDR2 FQGNSA. Trimming shortened V by 4 bases and J by 4 bases, and 18 bases separated the two germline ends. The CDR3 is made up of 16 amino acids. The CDR3 bases are TGTGCCAGCAGCTGGGGCTCATATGGGGGCCCAGATACGCAGTATTTT. Protein: CASSWGSYGGPDTQYF.

This clonotype was observed many times. The rearrangement links TRBV5-1 to TRBJ2-1; a weak D match, TRBD2 (5 bases). V lost 4 bases to trimming and J lost 4 bases, with 15 bases between them. The CDR3 has 15 amino acids. Germline CDR1 is SGHRS and CDR2 is YFSETQ. CDR3 nucleotides: TGCGCCAGCAGCCCCCGTCTAGCAGCTTACAATGAGCAGTTCTTC. Translated: CASSPRLAAYNEQFF.

This clonotype was seen just once. J is TRBJ1-5 and V is TRBV12-3 or TRBV12-4; D perhaps matches TRBD1 (6 bases). This CDR3 is 14 amino acids long. Trimming stripped 5 bases from V and 7 bases from J, with 15 bases between. The CDR3 here is CASSVTGEVQPQHF. The CDR3 bases are TGTGCCAGCAGTGTGACAGGAGAGGTACAGCCCCAGCATTTT.

Only a few counts were recorded for this clonotype. The chain combines TRBV24-1 with TRBJ2-5; the match to TRBD2 covers 13 bases. The V gene end was trimmed by 9 bases and the J gene end by 4 bases; junction bases not matched to a gene: 13. The length of the CDR3 is 17 residues. Germline V gene sequence: CDR1 KGHDR, CDR2 SFDVKD. The CDR3 DNA is TGTGCCACCGGAACCCTCACGGGACTAGCGGGGCGAGAGACCCAGTACTTC. Protein product: CATGTLTGLAGRETQYF.

This chain uses TRBV19 with TRBJ1-1; no clear D. Trimming took off 5 bases at V and 12 bases at J, with 22 bases between the two ends. Germline lookup yields CDR1 LNHDA and CDR2 SQIVND (reference sequence). The CDR3 covers 14 residues. The CDR3 coding sequence is TGTGCCAGTAGTGGAGCCGGGAACCTTGGTGGGACTTTCTTT. Translating it yields CASSGAGNLGGTFF.

This clonotype was seen only a few times. This sequence joins TRBV10-3 and TRBJ2-3; no clear D. This CDR3 has 14 amino acids. The germline gives CDR1 ENHRY, CDR2 SYGVKD. The V gene lost 3 bases and the J gene lost 6 bases, with 13 bases spanning the gap. CDR3 sequence reads: CAISDPSIVDTQYF. In DNA, the CDR3 is TGTGCCATCAGTGACCCCTCGATAGTTGATACGCAGTATTTT.

This clonotype has ten or more counts. CDR3 residues: CATSRVGLAGSTDTQYF. The CDR3 DNA sequence: TGTGCCACCAGCAGAGTTGGGCTAGCGGGCAGCACAGATACGCAGTATTTT. The chain employs TRBV15 and TRBJ2-3; 8 bases agree with TRBD2. The length of the CDR3 is 17 residues. Germline-derived CDR1 and CDR2 are LNHNV and YYDKDF (reference sequence). J was trimmed by 0 bases and V by 1 base; bases with no gene match: 6.

This clonotype was observed a few times. The chain has TRBV5-1 and TRBJ1-1; D not resolved. The V gene's germline CDR1 is SGHRS and CDR2 YFSETQ. V was pared by 0 bases and J by 0 bases, with 12 bases between. This CDR3 spans 16 amino acids. This chain's CDR3 is CASSLASLGMNTEAFF. Written as DNA, the CDR3 is TGCGCCAGCAGCTTGGCCTCCTTAGGGATGAACACTGAAGCTTTCTTT.

This clonotype appeared a few times. V usage is TRBV20-1 and J usage is TRBJ2-1, with 9 bases aligning to TRBD2. The CDR3 loop spans 14 amino acids. J was trimmed by 6 bases and V by 3 bases; bases with no gene match: 6. Germline-derived CDR1 and CDR2 are DFQATT and SNEGSKA (reference sequence). This CDR3 reads CSASNAGGANEQFF. The CDR3 DNA sequence: TGCAGTGCTAGTAACGCGGGGGGGGCCAATGAGCAGTTCTTC.

This clonotype was counted ten times or more. The chain uses TRBV25-1 and TRBJ2-3; 9 positions match TRBD2. Germline CDR1 and CDR2: MGHDK and SYGVNS. The CDR3 is 15 residues long. Losses at the gene ends were 3 bases for V and 2 bases for J; bases not matched to a gene: 3. CDR3 bases: TGTGCCAGCAGTGATGGGACTAGCCTCACAGATACGCAGTATTTT. Amino acid sequence: CASSDGTSLTDTQYF.

There are a few counts of this clonotype. This chain joins TRBV30 and TRBJ1-5; D remains ambiguous. V was clipped by 0 bases and J by 6 bases, with 9 bases between them. CDR1 and CDR2 (germline): GTSNPN, SVGIG (reference sequence). This CDR3 spans 13 amino acids. CDR3 coding DNA: TGTGCCTGGAGTGTAAGTCTCGGTCAGCCCCAGCATTTT. Its protein product is CAWSVSLGQPQHF.

This chain connects TRBV11-1 to TRBJ2-1; 8 nucleotides match TRBD2. The germline CDR1 and CDR2 sequences are SGHAT and FQDESV (reference sequence). This CDR3 is built from 18 residues. V lost 1 base and J lost 2; bases outside the gene matches: 10. CDR3 in amino acids: CASSLVSGDSRTYNEQFF. The CDR3 nucleotides are TGTGCCAGCAGCTTAGTTAGCGGGGACTCCCGAACCTACAATGAGCAGTTCTTC.

This clonotype was recorded at least ten times. The rearrangement uses TRBV29-1 and TRBJ2-2; 7 nucleotides agree with TRBD2. Trimming took 7 bases from V and 7 from J; bases not matched to a gene: 9. The CDR3 runs 13 residues. CDR1 SQVTM and CDR2 ANQGSEA come from the germline V gene. DNA for the CDR3: TGCAGCGCACCTACTAGCGTCGGCGGGGAGCTGTTTTTT. This translates into CSAPTSVGGELFF.

This clonotype turned up a few times. The V call is TRBV29-1, the J call TRBJ2-6; D is undetermined. This CDR3 comprises 15 residues. The germline V gene has CDR1 SQVTM and CDR2 ANQGSEA. V lost 5 bases and J 0 bases, leaving 11 bases between the germline ends. This CDR3 reads CSVWAPSSGANVLTF. In DNA form, the CDR3 reads TGCAGCGTTTGGGCCCCGAGCTCTGGGGCCAACGTCCTGACTTTC.

The table lists this clonotype with a few counts. The genes are TRBV27 and TRBJ2-1, with D perhaps matching TRBD1 or TRBD2 (5 bases each). V lost 8 bases to trimming and J lost 0 bases, with 14 bases between them. CDR3 length equals 15 residues. From germline, CDR1 is MNHEY and CDR2 SMNVEV (reference sequence). The CDR3 loop reads CASRGRRVSYNEQFF. DNA of the CDR3: TGTGCCAGCCGGGGCAGAAGAGTCTCCTACAATGAGCAGTTCTTC.

This clonotype was observed a handful of times. The chain employs TRBV5-1 and TRBJ2-2; tentatively, D is TRBD1 (6 bases). Germline V lookup: CDR1 SGHRS, CDR2 YFSETQ. CDR3 length equals 16 residues. Trimming took 0 bases from V and 5 from J, leaving 14 bases between them. The CDR3 loop is CASSLGGQTGTGELFF. CDR3 bases: TGCGCCAGCAGCTTGGGAGGACAGACGGGGACCGGGGAGCTGTTTTTT.

This clonotype occurred a few times. The chain couples TRBV20-1 to TRBJ2-7; TRBD1 aligns across 10 bases. CDR1 and CDR2 (germline): DFQATT, SNEGSKA (reference sequence). This CDR3 is 13 amino acids long. With 6 bases clipped from V and 3 bases from J, the junction kept 5 bases outside the gene matches. As DNA, the CDR3 is TGCAGTGCCCCTCGGACAGGGGGCTACGAGCAGTACTTC. It encodes CSAPRTGGYEQYF.